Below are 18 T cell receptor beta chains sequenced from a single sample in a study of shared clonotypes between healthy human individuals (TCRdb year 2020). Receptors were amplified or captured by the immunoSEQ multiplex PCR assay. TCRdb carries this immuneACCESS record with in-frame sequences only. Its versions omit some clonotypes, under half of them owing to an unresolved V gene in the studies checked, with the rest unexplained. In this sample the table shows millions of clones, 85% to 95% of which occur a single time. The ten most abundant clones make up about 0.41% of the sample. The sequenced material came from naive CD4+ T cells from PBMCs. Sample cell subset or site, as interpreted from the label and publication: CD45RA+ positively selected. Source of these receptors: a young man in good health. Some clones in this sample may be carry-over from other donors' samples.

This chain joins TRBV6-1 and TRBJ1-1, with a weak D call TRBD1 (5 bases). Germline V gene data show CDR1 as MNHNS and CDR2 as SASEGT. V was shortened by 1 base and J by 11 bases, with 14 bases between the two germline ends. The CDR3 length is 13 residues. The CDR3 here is CASSEVGRVGAFF. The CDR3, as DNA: TGTGCCAGCAGTGAAGTGGGCAGGGTAGGGGCTTTCTTT.

In DNA, the CDR3 is TGTGCCAGCATCACCGCGGCCCCTGGCTATGGCTACACCTTC. This gives the protein CASITAAPGYGYTF. The chain joins TRBV28 to TRBJ1-2, with unresolved D. Trimming removed 7 bases at V and 4 bases at J, with 16 bases between. Germline values: CDR1 MDHEN, CDR2 SYDVKM. There are 14 residues in the CDR3.

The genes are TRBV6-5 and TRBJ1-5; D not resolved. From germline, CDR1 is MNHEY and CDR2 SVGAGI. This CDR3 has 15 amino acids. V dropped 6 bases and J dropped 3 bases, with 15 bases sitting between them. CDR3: CASSPTPRYNQPQHF. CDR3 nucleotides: TGTGCCAGCAGCCCGACCCCGCGCTACAATCAGCCCCAGCATTTT.

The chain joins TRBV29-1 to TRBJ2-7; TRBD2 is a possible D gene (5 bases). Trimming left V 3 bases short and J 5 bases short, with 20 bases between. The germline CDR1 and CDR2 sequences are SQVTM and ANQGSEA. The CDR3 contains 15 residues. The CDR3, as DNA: TGCAGCGTTGAGGCCCTAGCCTTGCCTACCCACGAGCAGTACTTC. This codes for CSVEALALPTHEQYF.

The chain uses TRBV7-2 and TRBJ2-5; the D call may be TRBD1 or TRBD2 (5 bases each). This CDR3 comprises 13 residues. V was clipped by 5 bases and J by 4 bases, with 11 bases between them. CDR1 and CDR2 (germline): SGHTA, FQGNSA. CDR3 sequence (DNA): TGTGCCAGCAGCCCCTGGGGACGAGAGACCCAGTACTTC. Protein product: CASSPWGRETQYF.

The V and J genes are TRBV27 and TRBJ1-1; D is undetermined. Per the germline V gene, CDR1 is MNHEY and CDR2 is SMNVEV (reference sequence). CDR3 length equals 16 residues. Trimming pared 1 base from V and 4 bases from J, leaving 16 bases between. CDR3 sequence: CASSLYLRSVGTEAFF. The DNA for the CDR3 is TGTGCCAGCAGTTTATACCTAAGGAGCGTGGGCACTGAAGCTTTCTTT.

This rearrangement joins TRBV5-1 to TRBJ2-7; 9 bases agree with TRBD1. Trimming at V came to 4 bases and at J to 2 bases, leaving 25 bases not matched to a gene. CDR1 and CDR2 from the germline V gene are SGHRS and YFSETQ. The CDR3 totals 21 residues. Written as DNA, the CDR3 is TGCGCCAGCAGCCCAGGCGGGGCCGGGACCACAGGGGGCCCTCGAGCCTACGAGCAGTACTTC. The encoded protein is CASSPGGAGTTGGPRAYEQYF.

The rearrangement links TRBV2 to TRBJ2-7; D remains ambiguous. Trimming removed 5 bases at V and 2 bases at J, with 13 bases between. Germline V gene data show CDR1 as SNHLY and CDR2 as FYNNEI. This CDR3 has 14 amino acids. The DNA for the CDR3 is TGTGCCAGCAGTACGTACATAGGCCCCTACGAGCAGTACTTC. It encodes CASSTYIGPYEQYF.

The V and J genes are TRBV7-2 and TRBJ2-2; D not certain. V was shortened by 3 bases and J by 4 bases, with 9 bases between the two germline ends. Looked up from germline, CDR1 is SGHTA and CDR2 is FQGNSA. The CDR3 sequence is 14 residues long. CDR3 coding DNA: TGTGCCAGCAGCTTCTCCGCAGGCACCGGGGAGCTGTTTTTT. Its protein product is CASSFSAGTGELFF.

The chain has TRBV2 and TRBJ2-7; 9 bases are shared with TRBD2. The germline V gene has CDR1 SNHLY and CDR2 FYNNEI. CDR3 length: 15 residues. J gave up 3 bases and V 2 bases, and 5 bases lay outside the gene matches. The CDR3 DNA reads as TGTGCCAGCAGTGAAAGACTAGCGGAAAACTACGAGCAGTACTTC. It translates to CASSERLAENYEQYF.

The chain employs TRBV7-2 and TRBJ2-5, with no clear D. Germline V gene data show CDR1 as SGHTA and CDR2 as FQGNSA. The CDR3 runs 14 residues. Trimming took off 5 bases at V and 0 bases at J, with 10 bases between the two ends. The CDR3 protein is CASSQQLYQETQYF. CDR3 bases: TGTGCCAGCAGCCAACAGTTATACCAAGAGACCCAGTACTTC. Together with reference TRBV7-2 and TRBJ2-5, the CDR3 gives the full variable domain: GAGVSQSPSNKVTEKGKDVELRCDPISGHTALYWYRQSLGQGLEFLIYFQGNSAPDKSGLPSDRFSAERTGGSVSTLTIQRTQQEDSAVYLCASSQQLYQETQYFGPGTRLLVL.

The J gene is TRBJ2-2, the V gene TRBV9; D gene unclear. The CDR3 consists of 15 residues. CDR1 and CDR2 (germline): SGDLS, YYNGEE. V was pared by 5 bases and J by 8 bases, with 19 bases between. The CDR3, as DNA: TGTGCCAGCAGTTCTCCCCTAGGCCCTGAGGGGGAGCTGTTTTTT. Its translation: CASSSPLGPEGELFF. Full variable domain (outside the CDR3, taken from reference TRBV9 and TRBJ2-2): DSGVTQTPKHLITATGQRVTLRCSPRSGDLSVYWYQQSLDQGLQFLIQYYNGEERAKGNILERFSAQQFPDLHSELNLSSLELGDSALYFCASSSPLGPEGELFFGEGSRLTVL.

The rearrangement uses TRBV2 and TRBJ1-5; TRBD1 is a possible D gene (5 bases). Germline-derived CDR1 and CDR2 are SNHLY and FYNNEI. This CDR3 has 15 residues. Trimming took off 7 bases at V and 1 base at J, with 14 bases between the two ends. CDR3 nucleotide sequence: TGTGCCAGCACCGGGGGGGTAGGGAGCAATCAGCCCCAGCATTTT. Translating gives CASTGGVGSNQPQHF. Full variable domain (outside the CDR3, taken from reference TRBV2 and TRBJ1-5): EPEVTQTPSHQVTQMGQEVILRCVPISNHLYFYWYRQILGQKVEFLVSFYNNEISEKSEIFDDQFSVERPDGSNFTLKIRSTKLEDSAMYFCASTGGVGSNQPQHFGDGTRLSIL.

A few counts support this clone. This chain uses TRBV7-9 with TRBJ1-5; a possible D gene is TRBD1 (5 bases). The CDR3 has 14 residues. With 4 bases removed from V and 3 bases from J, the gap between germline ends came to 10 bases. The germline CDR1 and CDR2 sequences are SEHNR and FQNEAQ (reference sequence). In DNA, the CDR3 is TGTGCCAGCAGCTCGACAGAGCCCAATCAGCCCCAGCATTTT. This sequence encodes CASSSTEPNQPQHF.

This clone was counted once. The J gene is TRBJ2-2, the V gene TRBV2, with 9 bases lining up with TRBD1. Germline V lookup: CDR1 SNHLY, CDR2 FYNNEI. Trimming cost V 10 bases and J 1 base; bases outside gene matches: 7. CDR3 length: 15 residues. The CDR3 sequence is CATRSDRGNTGELFF. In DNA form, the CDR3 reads TGTGCCACCCGTTCGGACAGGGGGAACACCGGGGAGCTGTTTTTT.

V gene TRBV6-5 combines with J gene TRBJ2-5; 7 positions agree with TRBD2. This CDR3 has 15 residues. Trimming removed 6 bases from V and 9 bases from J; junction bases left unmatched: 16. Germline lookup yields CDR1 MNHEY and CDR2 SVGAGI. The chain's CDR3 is CASRPKRQGGLAQYF. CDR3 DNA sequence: TGTGCCAGCAGACCTAAGCGTCAGGGAGGGTTGGCCCAGTACTTC.

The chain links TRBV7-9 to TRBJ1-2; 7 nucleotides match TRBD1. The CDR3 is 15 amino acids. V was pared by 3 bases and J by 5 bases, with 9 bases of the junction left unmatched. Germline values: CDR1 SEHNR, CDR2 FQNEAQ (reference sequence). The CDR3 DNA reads TGTGCCAGCAGCTTGAAGGACAGGAACTCTTATGGCTACACCTTC. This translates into CASSLKDRNSYGYTF. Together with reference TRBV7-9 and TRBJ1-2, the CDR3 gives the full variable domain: DTGVSQNPRHKITKRGQNVTFRCDPISEHNRLYWYRQTLGQGPEFLTYFQNEAQLEKSRLLSDRFSAERPKGSFSTLEIQRTEQGDSAMYLCASSLKDRNSYGYTFGSGTRLTVV.

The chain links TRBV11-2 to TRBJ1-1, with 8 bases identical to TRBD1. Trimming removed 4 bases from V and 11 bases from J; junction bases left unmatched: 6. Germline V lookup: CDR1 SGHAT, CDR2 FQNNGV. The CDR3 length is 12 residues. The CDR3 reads CASSSPDRVAFF. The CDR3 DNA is TGTGCCAGCAGCTCCCCGGACAGGGTCGCTTTCTTT.